These 20 T cell receptor beta chains were all obtained from the same sample, sequenced in a study of cytomegalovirus exposure and HLA in healthy donors. In the PCR, 60 Vbeta and 13 Jbeta primers were used. Sequencing used immunoSEQ multiplex PCR; TCRdb keeps in-frame clones, though not all of them. Seen here are about 82,000 clones, over 75% observed once, and the top ten hold 3.3%. Sequencing input: PBMCs. These receptors originate from a middle-aged man in good health and CMV-seronegative.

This chain uses TRBV27 with TRBJ2-3; tentatively, D is TRBD2 (5 bases). The V gene lost 4 bases and the J gene lost 1 base, with 9 bases spanning the gap. Germline lookup yields CDR1 MNHEY and CDR2 SMNVEV (reference sequence). This CDR3 is built from 14 residues. CDR3 sequence (DNA): TGTGCCAGCAGTTCACACGGGGGCACAGATACGCAGTATTTT. Translating gives CASSSHGGTDTQYF.

This sequence joins TRBV18 and TRBJ2-2, with 10 nucleotides matching TRBD2. This CDR3 is 18 amino acids long. After removal of 1 base from V and 2 bases from J, the junction contained 7 bases not matched to a gene. In germline, CDR1 is KGHSH, CDR2 LQKENI. The CDR3 sequence: CASSPRNSGGSNTGELFF. In nucleotides, the CDR3 is TGTGCCAGCTCACCACGGAATAGCGGGGGGTCAAACACCGGGGAGCTGTTTTTT. The full variable domain, rest sourced from reference TRBV18 and TRBJ2-2, is NAGVMQNPRHLVRRRGQEARLRCSPMKGHSHVYWYRQLPEEGLKFMVYLQKENIIDESGMPKERFSAEFPKEGPSILRIQQVVRGDSAAYFCASSPRNSGGSNTGELFFGEGSRLTVL.

Turning to this clone: At one of its ends the junction is not consistent with the germline gene, which may arise from a read error. This chain connects TRBV7-9 to TRBJ2-7, with a possible D match to TRBD2 (6 bases). The CDR3 contains 12 residues. Germline CDR1 is SEHNR and CDR2 is FQNEAQ (reference sequence). The CDR3 loop is CSSATQAGEQYF. In DNA form, the CDR3 reads TGTTCCAGCGCGACCCAGGCGGGGGAGCAGTACTTC.

V usage is TRBV4-1 and J usage is TRBJ1-6; D might be TRBD1 (5 bases). Germline V gene lookup returns CDR1 MGHRA and CDR2 YSYEKL. The CDR3 length is 16 residues. V was trimmed by 0 bases and J by 9 bases, leaving 15 bases between them. CDR3 sequence (DNA): TGCGCCAGCAGCCAAGATCCGCCAGGGAGGGGTTCACCCCTCCACTTT. Its translation is CASSQDPPGRGSPLHF.

This clone appeared a few times. This chain links TRBV4-1 with TRBJ2-5; TRBD2 might be the D (5 bases). CDR1 and CDR2 from the germline V gene are MGHRA and YSYEKL. This CDR3 spans 16 amino acids. The germline V and J ends were trimmed by 3 bases and 5 bases, with 19 bases remaining between them. The CDR3, as DNA: TGCGCCAGCAGCCACCCCCCCAGTGGGAGTAGGGAGACCCAGTACTTC. Residues: CASSHPPSGSRETQYF.

V and J are TRBV7-9 and TRBJ1-6, with D possibly matching TRBD1 (6 bases). Trimming stripped 4 bases from V and 6 bases from J, with 16 bases between. This CDR3 is built from 16 residues. The germline gives CDR1 SEHNR, CDR2 FQNEAQ (reference sequence). This CDR3 is CASSSTRGFSNSPLHF. The CDR3 nucleotides are TGTGCCAGCAGCTCAACCAGGGGATTCTCTAATTCACCCCTCCACTTT. Supplemented by reference TRBV7-9 and TRBJ1-6, the full variable domain reads DTGVSQNPRHKITKRGQNVTFRCDPISEHNRLYWYRQTLGQGPEFLTYFQNEAQLEKSRLLSDRFSAERPKGSFSTLEIQRTEQGDSAMYLCASSSTRGFSNSPLHFGNGTRLTVT.

The chain couples TRBV28 to TRBJ1-5, with 9 nucleotides matching TRBD1. The CDR3 covers 14 residues. After removal of 6 bases from V and 7 bases from J, the junction contained 7 bases not matched to a gene. In germline, CDR1 is MDHEN, CDR2 SYDVKM. The CDR3: CASSPGTGRQPQHF. The CDR3 DNA follows: TGTGCCAGCAGCCCAGGGACAGGGAGGCAGCCCCAGCATTTT.

This sequence joins TRBV7-2 and TRBJ2-7; 9 bases are a match to TRBD2. CDR3 size: 17 residues. V was clipped by 0 bases and J by 7 bases; unmatched bases: 13. In germline, CDR1 is SGHTA, CDR2 FQGNSA. This CDR3 is CASSLAGATSGRREQYF. The CDR3 DNA reads TGTGCCAGCAGCTTAGCGGGGGCAACTAGCGGGCGGAGGGAGCAGTACTTC. Complete variable domain (other parts from reference TRBV7-2 and TRBJ2-7): GAGVSQSPSNKVTEKGKDVELRCDPISGHTALYWYRQSLGQGLEFLIYFQGNSAPDKSGLPSDRFSAERTGGSVSTLTIQRTQQEDSAVYLCASSLAGATSGRREQYFGPGTRLTVT.

In this sample, this clone turned up once. J is TRBJ1-2 and V is TRBV18; 7 positions agree with TRBD1. Germline values: CDR1 KGHSH, CDR2 LQKENI. This CDR3 contains 16 residues. Unmatched junction bases numbered 9, after V lost 3 bases and J lost 2 bases. CDR3 residues: CASSPMGQNSNYGYTF. The DNA for the CDR3 is TGTGCCAGCTCACCGATGGGACAGAACTCAAACTATGGCTACACCTTC.

The rearrangement uses TRBV30 and TRBJ1-2, with TRBD1 matching 7 bases. The V gene's germline CDR1 is GTSNPN and CDR2 SVGIG (reference sequence). CDR3 length equals 15 residues. V lost 1 base, J lost 0 bases, and 5 bases stayed unmatched. The CDR3 nucleotides read TGTGCCTGGAGTGCTTGGGACAGTCCTAACTATGGCTACACCTTC. Encoded protein: CAWSAWDSPNYGYTF.

V gene TRBV18 combines with J gene TRBJ1-3; 8 bases agree with TRBD1. The CDR3 consists of 16 residues. The trim removed 5 bases at V and 5 bases at J, leaving 11 bases unmatched. Per germline, CDR1 KGHSH and CDR2 LQKENI. The CDR3 DNA is TGTGCCAGCTCATCAGGAGGACAGGGAAGAAGAAACACCATATATTTT. Its translation: CASSSGGQGRRNTIYF.

The chain is built from TRBV19 and TRBJ2-7; D is ambiguous. Trimming removed 6 bases from V and 1 base from J, with 13 bases in between. The CDR3 length is 14 residues. In germline, CDR1 is LNHDA, CDR2 SQIVND (reference sequence). The CDR3 bases are TGTGCCAGTAGCCCGACGTCACAGTCCTACGAGCAGTACTTC. It encodes CASSPTSQSYEQYF.

The chain couples TRBV9 to TRBJ2-1, with D possibly matching TRBD2 (6 bases). Germline V lookup: CDR1 SGDLS, CDR2 YYNGEE. The germline V and J ends were trimmed by 4 bases and 6 bases, with 8 bases remaining between them. The CDR3 covers 12 residues. CDR3 sequence reads: CASSTGGNEQFF. CDR3 nucleotide sequence: TGTGCCAGCAGCACCGGGGGCAATGAGCAGTTCTTC.

This chain connects TRBV18 to TRBJ1-5; 8 bases agree with TRBD1. The germline CDR1 and CDR2 sequences are KGHSH and LQKENI. V was clipped by 5 bases and J by 2 bases; unmatched bases: 20. CDR3 length equals 20 residues. This CDR3 is CASSADGGTGFIDGNQPQHF. The CDR3 DNA is TGTGCCAGCTCAGCAGACGGGGGGACAGGATTTATAGATGGCAATCAGCCCCAGCATTTT.

In this sample, this clone turned up a few times. The chain has TRBV5-4 and TRBJ2-4; weak D call: TRBD1 (6 bases). Per the germline V gene, CDR1 is SGHNT and CDR2 is YYREEE (reference sequence). The CDR3 spans 14 residues. With 5 bases removed from V and 6 bases from J, the gap between germline ends came to 15 bases. The CDR3 protein is CASSKQGSRNIQYF. In DNA, the CDR3 is TGTGCCAGCAGTAAACAGGGATCCCGAAACATTCAGTACTTC.

This chain connects TRBV6-1 to TRBJ1-5; D is undetermined. Trimming removed 2 bases from V and 1 base from J, with 6 bases in between. The CDR3 consists of 14 residues. Per the germline V gene, CDR1 is MNHNS and CDR2 is SASEGT. The CDR3, as DNA: TGTGCCAGCAGTGAAAGTCAGAGCAATCAGCCCCAGCATTTT. Amino acids: CASSESQSNQPQHF.

A single count supports this clone. The identical CDR3 is also encoded by other nucleotide sequences in the sample. The V gene is TRBV19, the J gene TRBJ1-6; 7 bases map to TRBD1. The ends lost 4 bases at V and 13 bases at J; junction bases unmatched: 19. This CDR3 has 17 amino acids. CDR1 and CDR2 (germline): LNHDA, SQIVND (reference sequence). CDR3 in amino acids: CASSTYRGGGSESPLHF. CDR3 bases: TGTGCCAGTAGTACATACAGGGGTGGGGGGTCCGAATCCCCCCTCCACTTT.

The chain's CDR3 is CASSLEEQRGQETQYF. As DNA, the CDR3 is TGTGCCAGCAGCTTGGAGGAGCAACGGGGACAAGAGACCCAGTACTTC. V and J are TRBV5-4 and TRBJ2-5, with D tentatively TRBD2 (5 bases). Per the germline V gene, CDR1 is SGHNT and CDR2 is YYREEE (reference sequence). The CDR3 has 16 amino acids. The germline V and J ends were trimmed by 0 bases and 2 bases, with 14 bases remaining between them.

The rearrangement links TRBV7-3 to TRBJ2-3, with 8 bases matching TRBD2. CDR1 and CDR2 from the germline V gene are SGHTA and FQGTGA. J gave up 4 bases and V 3 bases, and 6 bases lay outside the gene matches. This CDR3 spans 15 amino acids. CDR3: CASSFTGGQADTQYF. The DNA of the CDR3 is TGTGCCAGCAGCTTTACGGGGGGGCAGGCAGATACGCAGTATTTT. Based on the CDR3 plus reference TRBV7-3 and TRBJ2-3, the full variable domain is GAGVSQTPSNKVTEKGKYVELRCDPISGHTALYWYRQSLGQGPEFLIYFQGTGAADDSGLPNDRFFAVRPEGSVSTLKIQRTERGDSAVYLCASSFTGGQADTQYFGPGTRLTVL.

The rearrangement uses TRBV5-4 and TRBJ2-7; D remains unclear. The germline V gene encodes CDR1 SGHNT and CDR2 YYREEE (reference sequence). This CDR3 spans 11 amino acids. Trimming removed 4 bases at V and 8 bases at J, with 10 bases between. CDR3 in DNA: TGTGCCAGCAGCCTTGACACTCAGCAGTACTTC. The encoded protein is CASSLDTQQYF.